Presented here are 18 T cell receptor beta chains from one specimen sequenced in a study of blood T cell repertoires in COVID-19. The assay was immunoSEQ multiplex PCR, and TCRdb's table has in-frame clones only and misses some. In the table there are under 350,000 clones, 75% to 95% of which are singletons. The sequenced sample was peripheral blood. The receptors originated from a woman in her thirties with COVID-19, enrolled during active disease.

The chain uses TRBV4-3 and TRBJ2-5; 9 nucleotides match TRBD1. From germline, CDR1 is LGHNA and CDR2 YSLEER. This CDR3 comprises 15 residues. V trimming: 1 base; J trimming: 3 bases; junction bases outside the gene matches: 3. CDR3 coding DNA: TGCGCCAGCAGCCAAGGGACAGGGGAGAAAGAGACCCAGTACTTC. It codes for CASSQGTGEKETQYF.

This rearrangement joins TRBV7-2 to TRBJ2-7; TRBD2 matches 9 bases. Germline CDR1 is SGHTA and CDR2 is FQGNSA. This CDR3 contains 16 residues. V was pared by 4 bases and J by 6 bases, with 13 bases of the junction left unmatched. Here the CDR3 reads CASSSLAGMGAGEQYF. CDR3 DNA: TGTGCCAGCAGCTCGCTAGCGGGAATGGGGGCGGGCGAGCAGTACTTC.

V usage is TRBV9 and J usage is TRBJ1-1; D unclear. The V end was cut by 4 bases, the J end by 2 bases, with 12 bases between. This CDR3 has 14 residues. Germline lookup yields CDR1 SGDLS and CDR2 YYNGEE. Here the CDR3 reads CASSPHGGNTEAFF. The CDR3 nucleotides are TGTGCCAGCAGCCCACACGGCGGAAACACTGAAGCTTTCTTT.

This chain joins TRBV2 and TRBJ2-5, with 10 bases aligning to TRBD1. With 4 bases clipped from V and 5 bases from J, the junction kept 7 bases outside the gene matches. CDR3 size: 15 residues. In germline, CDR1 is SNHLY, CDR2 FYNNEI. The CDR3 reads CASSVGTGVVETQYF. CDR3 coding DNA: TGTGCCAGCAGTGTCGGGACAGGGGTGGTGGAGACCCAGTACTTC. The whole variable domain, remainder taken from reference TRBV2 and TRBJ2-5, is EPEVTQTPSHQVTQMGQEVILRCVPISNHLYFYWYRQILGQKVEFLVSFYNNEISEKSEIFDDQFSVERPDGSNFTLKIRSTKLEDSAMYFCASSVGTGVVETQYFGPGTRLLVL.

This CDR3 is CASSRTGTTNEKLFF. CDR3 DNA: TGCGCCAGCAGTCGGACAGGAACAACTAATGAAAAACTGTTTTTT. The chain is built from TRBV23-1 and TRBJ1-4, with 7 bases lining up with TRBD1. TRBV23-1 is labeled an ORF, and its function is uncertain. V lost 4 bases and J lost 0; bases outside the gene matches: 2. This CDR3 has 15 residues.

The CDR3 DNA follows: TGTGCCAGCAGCCCATTAGCGGGTGGGACCGGGGAGCTGTTTTTT. Protein: CASSPLAGGTGELFF. This chain connects TRBV7-3 to TRBJ2-2; 7 bases are a match to TRBD2. Germline loops: CDR1 SGHTA, CDR2 FQGTGA. This CDR3 contains 15 residues. Losses at the gene ends were 5 bases for V and 5 bases for J; bases not matched to a gene: 8.

The chain recombines TRBV12-5 with TRBJ1-1; D perhaps matches TRBD1 (5 bases). The CDR3 contains 15 residues. The germline CDR1 and CDR2 sequences are LGHNT and FRNRAP. V was pared by 0 bases and J by 5 bases, with 13 bases between. The CDR3 DNA reads as TGTGCTAGTGGTTTGGTACGGAGACAGAAGACTGAAGCTTTCTTT. Residues: CASGLVRRQKTEAFF.

The chain joins TRBV10-3 to TRBJ1-2; 10 nucleotides line up with TRBD1. Germline-derived CDR1 and CDR2 are ENHRY and SYGVKD. The CDR3 runs 14 residues. V lost 4 bases and J lost 1; bases outside the gene matches: 0. CDR3: CAISGTGGNYGYTF. The CDR3 DNA reads TGTGCCATCAGTGGGACAGGGGGTAACTATGGCTACACCTTC.

The chain couples TRBV2 to TRBJ2-7, with 7 bases identical to TRBD2. CDR3 size: 14 residues. CDR1 is SNHLY, CDR2 FYNNEI, per germline. V gave up 4 bases and J gave up 4 bases; unmatched junction bases: 7. In DNA form, the CDR3 reads TGTGCCAGCAGTGTAGCGGGCAATTTATACGAGCAGTACTTC. It yields the protein CASSVAGNLYEQYF. The full variable domain, rest sourced from reference TRBV2 and TRBJ2-7, is EPEVTQTPSHQVTQMGQEVILRCVPISNHLYFYWYRQILGQKVEFLVSFYNNEISEKSEIFDDQFSVERPDGSNFTLKIRSTKLEDSAMYFCASSVAGNLYEQYFGPGTRLTVT.

The rearrangement joins TRBV18 to TRBJ2-5; D is perhaps TRBD1 (6 bases). The CDR3 contains 13 residues. V dropped 5 bases and J dropped 4 bases, with 11 bases sitting between them. Germline assignment: CDR1 KGHSH and CDR2 LQKENI. Written as DNA, the CDR3 is TGTGCCAGCTCAGAGGACAGCATAGAGACCCAGTACTTC. Amino acid sequence: CASSEDSIETQYF.

This chain connects TRBV6-2 or TRBV6-3 to TRBJ1-2, with D possibly being TRBD1 (6 bases). Trimming removed 6 bases at V and 4 bases at J, with 18 bases between. Per the germline V gene, CDR1 is MNHEY and CDR2 is SVGEGT. This CDR3 comprises 15 residues. CDR3: CASSPDSVPIYGYTF. CDR3 sequence (DNA): TGTGCCAGCAGCCCGGACAGTGTCCCTATCTATGGCTACACCTTC.

The rearrangement links TRBV21-1 to TRBJ1-5; no check of the table's D call, TRBD1, against the DNA was made. TRBV21-1 corresponds to a pseudogene. The CDR3 length is 17 residues. This CDR3 reads CASSKGTGGLSNQPQHF. The DNA for the CDR3 is TGTGCCAGCAGCAAGGGGACAGGGGGCCTTAGCAATCAGCCCCAGCATTTT.

J is TRBJ2-5 and V is TRBV10-3, with D perhaps TRBD2 (5 bases). The CDR3 is 15 residues long. Per the germline V gene, CDR1 is ENHRY and CDR2 is SYGVKD. V dropped 6 bases and J dropped 4 bases, with 18 bases sitting between them. The CDR3 DNA reads TGTGCCATCAGCAGACTATACCAGGTTGCAGAGACCCAGTACTTC. The encoded protein is CAISRLYQVAETQYF.

This chain joins TRBV2 and TRBJ1-2; 7 bases line up with TRBD1. Germline V gene sequence: CDR1 SNHLY, CDR2 FYNNEI. V was pared by 9 bases and J by 7 bases, with 11 bases of the junction left unmatched. CDR3 size: 13 residues. The CDR3 DNA is TGTGCCAGGATGGTTACGACAGGGAGTGGCTACACCTTC. Its protein is CARMVTTGSGYTF.

The chain has TRBV6-1 and TRBJ2-5; TRBD2 might be the D (6 bases). Germline loops: CDR1 MNHNS, CDR2 SASEGT. This CDR3 is built from 12 residues. Deletions cut 3 bases from V and 5 bases from J, with 7 bases between. In nucleotides, the CDR3 is TGTGCCAGCAGTGATGGGGGGGAGACCCAGTACTTC. It yields the protein CASSDGGETQYF.

This CDR3 reads CASSYSSGTGELFF. CDR3 bases: TGTGCCAGCAGTTACTCGAGCGGCACCGGGGAGCTGTTTTTT. The V gene is TRBV6-5, the J gene TRBJ2-2; possibly TRBD2 for D (5 bases). The CDR3 is 14 residues long. V lost 0 bases and J lost 4, with 6 bases in between. Looked up from germline, CDR1 is MNHEY and CDR2 is SVGAGI.

V usage is TRBV6-5 and J usage is TRBJ1-2; the D is unclear. The V end lost 7 bases, the J end lost 8 bases, and 17 bases lay between the germline ends. This CDR3 has 13 residues. Germline CDR1 MNHEY, CDR2 SVGAGI. The CDR3 DNA is TGTGCCAGCACCCTAAGTGAGGGATCGGGCTACACCTTC. This translates into CASTLSEGSGYTF.

This sequence joins TRBV7-9 and TRBJ2-3; maybe TRBD1 (5 bases). The CDR3 extends over 14 amino acids. Trimming pared 4 bases from V and 0 bases from J, leaving 8 bases between. The germline gives CDR1 SEHNR, CDR2 FQNEAQ (reference sequence). The CDR3 here is CASSWTLSTDTQYF. The DNA of the CDR3 is TGTGCCAGCAGCTGGACACTAAGCACAGATACGCAGTATTTT.